This is a list of T cell receptor beta chains from one sample in a study of blood T cell repertoires in COVID-19. Only in-frame clones appear in the TCRdb table, and some are missing; sequencing was by immunoSEQ multiplex PCR. The table has some 240,000 clones, 89% seen once. The specimen was peripheral blood. These receptors all come from a woman between 40 and 55 years old who had recovered from COVID-19. CDR3s include the opening cysteine and the closing phenylalanine or tryptophan. Fields, in order: D gene, V gene, J gene, clone size, CDR3 DNA, CDR3 protein. A D gene is named only where the DNA matches it firmly. Rows give clone size only sometimes, using once, few, many, or a class for an expanded clone.

NA	TRBV30	TRBJ1-2	NA	TGTGCCTGGGGCCAACAGACCCCCATCTATGGCTACACCTTC	CAWGQQTPIYGYTF
NA	TRBV30	TRBJ1-1	once	TGTGCCTGGAGTAGCGAAATGAACACTGAAGCTTTCTTT	CAWSSEMNTEAFF
NA	TRBV4-1	TRBJ2-1	NA	TGCGCCAGCAGCCAAGATCGTGAGCAGTTCTTC	CASSQDREQFF
NA	TRBV1	TRBJ2-1	NA	TGCACCAGCAGCGCGCCCCGGGGGGTCTCCTACAATGAGCAGTTCTTC	CTSSAPRGVSYNEQFF
NA	TRBV27	TRBJ2-5	NA	TGTGCCATCAACTGGGGATCGTGGGGCTGCGAGGAGACCCAGTACTTC	CAINWGSWGCEETQYF
NA	TRBV19	TRBJ1-2	NA	TGTGCCAGTTCTCCTAGGGGGTACTATGGCTACACCTTC	CASSPRGYYGYTF
NA	TRBV28	TRBJ1-5	NA	TGTGCCAGCAGCCGTCCGCCATCGGGACAAGGGTTT	CASSRPPSGQGF
NA	TRBV19	TRBJ1-6	NA	TGTGCCAGTAGTATGTTAACGGGGAATTCACCCCTCCACTTT	CASSMLTGNSPLHF
NA	TRBV14	TRBJ2-3	NA	TGTGCCAGCAGCCAAACAGGTTTCAGCACAGATACGCAGTATTTT	CASSQTGFSTDTQYF
NA	TRBV29-1	TRBJ2-1	NA	TGCAGCGGCGGTCTGGGGCAGGTGAATGAGCAGTTCTTC	CSGGLGQVNEQFF
TRBD1	TRBV5-1	TRBJ1-6	NA	TGCGCCAGCAGCTTGGCCCTGGGGGACAGCACACCCCTCCACTTT	CASSLALGDSTPLHF
TRBD2	TRBV7-7	TRBJ2-5	NA	TGTGCCAGCACCGAGGGACTAGCGGGGCAAGAGACCCAGTACTTC	CASTEGLAGQETQYF
NA	TRBV3-1/TRBV3-2	TRBJ2-1	NA	TGTGCCAGCAGCCAAGACTATGGCAATTCAGGTGAGCAGTTCTTC	CASSQDYGNSGEQFF
NA	TRBV23-1	TRBJ2-3	NA	TGCGCCAGCAGTTCGAAAGAGGTTAAAAGGACAGATACGCAGTATTTT	CASSSKEVKRTDTQYF
NA	TRBV6-5	TRBJ1-1	NA	TGTGCCAGCAGTCTAACGGTGAACACTGAAGCTTTCTTT	CASSLTVNTEAFF
TRBD1	TRBV3-1/TRBV3-2	TRBJ2-7	NA	TGTGCCAGCAGCCGGGACAGGCTCGACGAGCAGTACTTC	CASSRDRLDEQYF
TRBD1	TRBV6-2/TRBV6-3	TRBJ1-2	NA	TGTGCCAGCAGTTACTCTCTCAGGGGGGACTATGGCTACACCTTC	CASSYSLRGDYGYTF